This note documents a single TCR beta chain sequence. Its antigen remains unknown. The material for each subset, its genomic DNA, was split evenly across several immunoSEQ plates. Original data processing: There were no quality scores in the junction-only immunoSEQ sequences, so filtering differed. Profiled with immunoSEQ multiplex PCR; TCRdb holds only in-frame clones, not every one. The DNA was the basis for D and trimming; V, J and clone size are from that table. The sample gives about 2.3 million clones, more than 80% of which show up once; 0.39% is in the top ten. The sample belongs to a study of shared clonotypes between healthy human individuals. On the study more broadly: Used for every donor were three CD4 naive, three CD4 memory, two CD8 naive and one CD8 memory plate.

Study-wide findings and caveats: Clonotype sharing across donors was expected to vary with sequencing depth.

Trimming removed 4 bases from V and 5 bases from J; junction bases left unmatched: 8. This CDR3 has 14 amino acids. The germline gives CDR1 SGHRS, CDR2 YFSETQ. Sequences were obtained from naive CD4+ T cells from PBMCs. The subset here: CD45RA+ positively selected. The chain carries TRBV5-1 and TRBJ1-1; 7 bases agree with TRBD1. This clonotype was obtained from a man aged 18 to 30 in good health. Some clones in this sample may be carry-over from other donors' samples. This chain's CDR3 is CASSASTGSTEAFF. The CDR3 DNA follows: TGCGCCAGCAGCGCATCGACAGGGAGTACTGAAGCTTTCTTT.